The clone carrying this T cell receptor beta chain has a single count. CDR3 size: 13 residues. V lost 1 base and J 2 bases, leaving 6 bases between the germline ends. CDR1 and CDR2 (germline): SGHAT, FQDESV (reference sequence). The sample belongs to a study of blood T cell repertoires in COVID-19. Study information: There were acute and convalescent COVID-19 samples, and they came from the United States, Italy and Spain. Sample material is recorded as cDNA or gDNA derived from T cells, B-cell-depleted T cells, or PBMCs.

Source study methods: Reference gene primer amplification gave estimated nucleated cell counts. The table came from immunoSEQ multiplex PCR; TCRdb's copy has only in-frame clones and leaves some out. For V, J and clone size, that table is used; D and trimming come from the DNA. The sample records fewer than 200,000 clones, 80% to 90% being singletons. The source of this sequence is a middle-aged man with active or convalescent COVID-19. Sequenced: peripheral blood. The rearrangement uses TRBV11-1 and TRBJ2-7; a possible D gene is TRBD1 (5 bases). This CDR3 reads CASSLVQAYEQYF. CDR3 nucleotides: TGTGCCAGCAGCTTAGTACAGGCCTACGAGCAGTACTTC.